Sequencing of this T cell receptor (beta chain) was carried out in a study of blood T cell repertoires in COVID-19. Study-level background: Both acute and convalescent COVID-19 samples were obtained from the United States, Italy and Spain.

V lost 3 bases, J lost 0 bases, and 13 bases lay in between. This CDR3 has 16 amino acids. Germline loops: CDR1 SGHKS, CDR2 YYEKEE (reference sequence). Assay used: immunoSEQ multiplex PCR; TCRdb lists only in-frame clones, some missing. The sample contains over 9,000 clones, around 85% of which appear only once. The chain carries TRBV5-5 and TRBJ2-1; the D gene is possibly TRBD2 (6 bases). The TCR sequence derives from a man aged 55 to 70 with acute or convalescent COVID-19. The specimen was peripheral blood. CDR3 DNA sequence: TGTGCCAGCAGCTGGAACCTAGCGTACTCCTACAATGAGCAGTTCTTC. Amino acids: CASSWNLAYSYNEQFF.